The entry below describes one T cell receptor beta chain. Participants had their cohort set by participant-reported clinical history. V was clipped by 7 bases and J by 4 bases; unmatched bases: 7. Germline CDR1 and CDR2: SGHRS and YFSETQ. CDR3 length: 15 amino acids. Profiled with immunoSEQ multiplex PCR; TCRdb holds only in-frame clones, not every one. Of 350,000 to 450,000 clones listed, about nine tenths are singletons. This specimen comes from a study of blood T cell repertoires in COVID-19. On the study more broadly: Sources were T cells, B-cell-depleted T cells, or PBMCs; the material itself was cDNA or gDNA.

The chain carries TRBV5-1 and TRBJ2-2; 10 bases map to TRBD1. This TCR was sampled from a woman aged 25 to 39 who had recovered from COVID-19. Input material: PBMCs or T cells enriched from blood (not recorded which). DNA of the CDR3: TGCGCCAGCGCCGACGGGACAGGGGTCACCGGGGAGCTGTTTTTT. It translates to CASADGTGVTGELFF.